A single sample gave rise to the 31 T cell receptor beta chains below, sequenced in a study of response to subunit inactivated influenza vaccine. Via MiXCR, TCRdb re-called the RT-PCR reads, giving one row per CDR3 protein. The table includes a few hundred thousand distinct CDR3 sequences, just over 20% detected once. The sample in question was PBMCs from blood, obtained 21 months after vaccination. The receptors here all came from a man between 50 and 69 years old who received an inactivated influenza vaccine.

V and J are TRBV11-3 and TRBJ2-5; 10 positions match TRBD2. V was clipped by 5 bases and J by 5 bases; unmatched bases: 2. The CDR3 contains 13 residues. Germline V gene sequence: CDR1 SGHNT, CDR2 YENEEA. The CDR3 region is CASSPAGGETQYF. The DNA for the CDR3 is TGTGCCAGCAGCCCAGCGGGGGGGGAGACCCAGTACTTC.

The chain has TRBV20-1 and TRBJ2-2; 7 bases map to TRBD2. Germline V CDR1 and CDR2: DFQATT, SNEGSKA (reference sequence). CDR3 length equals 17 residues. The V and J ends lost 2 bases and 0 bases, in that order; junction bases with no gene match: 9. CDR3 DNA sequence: TGCAGTGCTAGATCGCGTCTAGCGGACACGAACACCGGGGAGCTGTTTTTT. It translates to CSARSRLADTNTGELFF.

The CDR3 protein is CASSTRDINYEQYF. The CDR3 DNA reads TGCGCCAGCAGCACCCGGGACATCAACTACGAGCAGTACTTC. This chain uses TRBV4-1 with TRBJ2-7; D perhaps matches TRBD1 (6 bases). The CDR3 totals 14 residues. Germline V CDR1 and CDR2: MGHRA, YSYEKL. V lost 5 bases and J 3 bases, leaving 14 bases between the germline ends.

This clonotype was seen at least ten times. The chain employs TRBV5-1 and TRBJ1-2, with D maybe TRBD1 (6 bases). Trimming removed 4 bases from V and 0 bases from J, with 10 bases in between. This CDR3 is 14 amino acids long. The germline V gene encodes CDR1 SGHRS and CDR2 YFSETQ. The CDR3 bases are TGCGCCAGCAGCACGGACAGATCTAACTATGGCTACACCTTC. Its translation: CASSTDRSNYGYTF.

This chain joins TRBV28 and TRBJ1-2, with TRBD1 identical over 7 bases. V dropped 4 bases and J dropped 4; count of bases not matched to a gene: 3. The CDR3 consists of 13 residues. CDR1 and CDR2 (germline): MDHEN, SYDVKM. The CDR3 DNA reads TGTGCCAGCAGTTCGGCAGGGGGCTATGGCTACACCTTC. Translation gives CASSSAGGYGYTF.

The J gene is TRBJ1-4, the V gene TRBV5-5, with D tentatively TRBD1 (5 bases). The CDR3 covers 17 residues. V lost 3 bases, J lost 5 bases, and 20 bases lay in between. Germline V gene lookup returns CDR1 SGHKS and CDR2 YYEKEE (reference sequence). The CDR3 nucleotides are TGTGCCAGCAGCTCACCCACCGGGGCGGACAAAAATGAAAAACTGTTTTTT. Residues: CASSSPTGADKNEKLFF. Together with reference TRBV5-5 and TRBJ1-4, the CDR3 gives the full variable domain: DAGVTQSPTHLIKTRGQQVTLRCSPISGHKSVSWYQQVLGQGPQFIFQYYEKEERGRGNFPDRFSARQFPNYSSELNVNALLLGDSALYLCASSSPTGADKNEKLFFGSGTQLSVL.

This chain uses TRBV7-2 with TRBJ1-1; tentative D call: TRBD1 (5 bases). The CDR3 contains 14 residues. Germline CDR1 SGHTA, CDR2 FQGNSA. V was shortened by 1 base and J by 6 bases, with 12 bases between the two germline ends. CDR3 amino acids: CASSLGRDSAEAFF. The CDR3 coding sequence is TGTGCCAGCAGCTTAGGCAGGGACTCCGCTGAAGCTTTCTTT.

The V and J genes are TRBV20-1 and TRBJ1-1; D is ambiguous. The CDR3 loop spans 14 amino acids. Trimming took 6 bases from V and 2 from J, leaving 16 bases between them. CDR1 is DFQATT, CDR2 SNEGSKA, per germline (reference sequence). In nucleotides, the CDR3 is TGCAGTGCCCCTGTGACTAGTGGAAACACTGAAGCTTTCTTT. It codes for CSAPVTSGNTEAFF.

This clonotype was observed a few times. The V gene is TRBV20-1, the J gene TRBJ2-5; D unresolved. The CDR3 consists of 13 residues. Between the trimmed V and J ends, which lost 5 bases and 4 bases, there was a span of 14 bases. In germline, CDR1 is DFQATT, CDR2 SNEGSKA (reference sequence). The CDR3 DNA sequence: TGCAGTGCTCAGCCCCTAGTATCAGAGACCCAGTACTTC. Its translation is CSAQPLVSETQYF.

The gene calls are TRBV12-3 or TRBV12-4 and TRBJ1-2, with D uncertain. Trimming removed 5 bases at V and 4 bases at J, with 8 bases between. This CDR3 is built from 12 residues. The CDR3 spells CASSEDLYGYTF. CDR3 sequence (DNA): TGTGCCAGCAGTGAAGACCTCTATGGCTACACCTTC.

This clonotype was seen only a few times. CDR3 coding DNA: TGTGCCAGCAGCTTAGGGCCAGGGAGGGGTTACGAGCAGTACTTC. As protein: CASSLGPGRGYEQYF. The chain has TRBV7-2 and TRBJ2-7; 7 bases fit TRBD2. The V segment lost 1 base and the J segment 4 bases; nucleotides outside the gene matches: 7. CDR1 SGHTA and CDR2 FQGNSA come from the germline V gene. The CDR3 runs to 15 residues.

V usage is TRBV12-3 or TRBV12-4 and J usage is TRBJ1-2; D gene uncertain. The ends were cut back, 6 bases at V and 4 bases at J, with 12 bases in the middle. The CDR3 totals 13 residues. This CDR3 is CASSPGPSYGYTF. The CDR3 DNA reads TGTGCCAGCAGCCCCGGACCTTCCTATGGCTACACCTTC.

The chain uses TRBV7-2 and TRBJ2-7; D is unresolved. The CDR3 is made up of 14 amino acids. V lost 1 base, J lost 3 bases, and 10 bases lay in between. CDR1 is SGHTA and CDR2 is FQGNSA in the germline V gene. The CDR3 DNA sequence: TGTGCCAGCAGCTTAGGAGGCCAGAACTACGAGCAGTACTTC. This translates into CASSLGGQNYEQYF.

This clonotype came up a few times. The CDR3 protein is CASSLARARDTQYF. The CDR3 nucleotides read TGTGCCAGCAGCTTAGCCAGGGCGCGGGATACGCAGTATTTT. J is TRBJ2-3 and V is TRBV7-8; tentative D call: TRBD1 (5 bases). The CDR3 is 14 residues long. Germline V gives CDR1 SGHVS, CDR2 FQNEAQ. The V end lost 0 bases, the J end lost 6 bases, and 10 bases lay between the germline ends. The whole variable domain, filled in from reference TRBV7-8 and TRBJ2-3, reads GAGVSQSPRYKVAKRGQDVALRCDPISGHVSLFWYQQALGQGPEFLTYFQNEAQLDKSGLPSDRFFAERPEGSVSTLKIQRTQQEDSAVYLCASSLARARDTQYFGPGTRLTVL.

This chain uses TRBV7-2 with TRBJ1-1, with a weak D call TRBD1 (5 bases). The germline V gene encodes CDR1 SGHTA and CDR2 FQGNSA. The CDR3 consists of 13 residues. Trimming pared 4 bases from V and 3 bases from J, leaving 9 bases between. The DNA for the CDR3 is TGTGCCAGCAGCTCTGCGGGGGACACTGAAGCTTTCTTT. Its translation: CASSSAGDTEAFF.

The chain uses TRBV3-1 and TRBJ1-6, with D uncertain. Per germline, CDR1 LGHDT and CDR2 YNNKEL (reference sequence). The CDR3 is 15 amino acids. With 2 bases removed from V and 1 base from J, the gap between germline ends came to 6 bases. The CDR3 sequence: CASSQQVSYNSPLHF. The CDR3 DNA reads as TGTGCCAGCAGCCAACAGGTTTCCTATAATTCACCCCTCCACTTT. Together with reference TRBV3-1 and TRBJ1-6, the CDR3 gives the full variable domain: DTAVSQTPKYLVTQMGNDKSIKCEQNLGHDTMYWYKQDSKKFLKIMFSYNNKELIINETVPNRFSPKSPDKAHLNLHINSLELGDSAVYFCASSQQVSYNSPLHFGNGTRLTVT.

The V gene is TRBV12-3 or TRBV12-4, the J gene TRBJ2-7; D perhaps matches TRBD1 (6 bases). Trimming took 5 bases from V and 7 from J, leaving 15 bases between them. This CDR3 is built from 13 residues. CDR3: CASSPETGLEQYF. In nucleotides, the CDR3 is TGTGCCAGCAGTCCTGAAACAGGGCTGGAGCAGTACTTC.

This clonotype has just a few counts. The CDR3 DNA reads as TGTGCCAGCAGCCGAACTAGCGACGAGCAGTACTTC. This sequence encodes CASSRTSDEQYF. V is TRBV7-2 and J is TRBJ2-7; 7 nucleotides align to TRBD2. Per the germline V gene, CDR1 is SGHTA and CDR2 is FQGNSA. The CDR3 runs to 12 residues. V lost 5 bases to trimming and J lost 5 bases; unmatched junction nucleotides: 3.

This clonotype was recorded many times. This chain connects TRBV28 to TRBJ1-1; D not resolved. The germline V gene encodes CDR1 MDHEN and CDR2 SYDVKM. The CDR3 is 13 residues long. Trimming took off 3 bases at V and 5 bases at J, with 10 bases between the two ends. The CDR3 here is CASSLEGPTEAFF. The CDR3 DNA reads TGTGCCAGCAGTTTGGAAGGGCCGACTGAAGCTTTCTTT. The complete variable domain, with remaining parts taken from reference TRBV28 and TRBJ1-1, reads DVKVTQSSRYLVKRTGEKVFLECVQDMDHENMFWYRQDPGLGLRLIYFSYDVKMKEKGDIPEGYSVSREKKERFSLILESASTNQTSMYLCASSLEGPTEAFFGQGTRLTVV.

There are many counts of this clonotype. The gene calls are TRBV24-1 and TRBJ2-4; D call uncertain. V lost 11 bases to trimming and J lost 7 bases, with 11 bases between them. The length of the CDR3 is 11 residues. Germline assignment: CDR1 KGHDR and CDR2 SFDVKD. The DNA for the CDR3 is TGTGCCAACTCCCTCTATAACATTCAGTACTTC. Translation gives CANSLYNIQYF.

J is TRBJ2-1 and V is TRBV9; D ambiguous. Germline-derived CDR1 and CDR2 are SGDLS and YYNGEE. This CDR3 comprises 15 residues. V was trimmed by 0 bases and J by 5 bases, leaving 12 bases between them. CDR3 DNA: TGTGCCAGCAGCGTAGCTACGAGGAACCACAATGAGCAGTTCTTC. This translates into CASSVATRNHNEQFF.

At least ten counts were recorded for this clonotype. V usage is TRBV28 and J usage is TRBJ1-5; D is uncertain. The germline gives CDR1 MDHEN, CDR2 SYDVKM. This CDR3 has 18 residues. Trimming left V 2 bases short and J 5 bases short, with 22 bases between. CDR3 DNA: TGTGCCAGCAGTTTAAAACCCAAGTGGAGGAAACGGGATCAGCCCCAGCATTTT. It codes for CASSLKPKWRKRDQPQHF.

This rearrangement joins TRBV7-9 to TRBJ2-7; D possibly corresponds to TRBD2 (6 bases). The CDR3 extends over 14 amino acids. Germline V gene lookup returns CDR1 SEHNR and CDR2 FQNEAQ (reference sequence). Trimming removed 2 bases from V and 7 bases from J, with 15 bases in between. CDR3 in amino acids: CASSLQPGEYEQYF. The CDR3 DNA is TGTGCCAGCAGCTTACAACCGGGAGAATATGAGCAGTACTTC.

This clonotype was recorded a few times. CDR3 sequence reads: CASSISTGTISNSPLHF. The CDR3, as DNA: TGCGCCAGCAGCATCTCGACAGGGACCATTTCTAATTCACCCCTCCACTTT. The chain recombines TRBV5-1 with TRBJ1-6; 7 bases line up with TRBD1. There are 17 residues in the CDR3. The V gene's germline CDR1 is SGHRS and CDR2 YFSETQ. After removal of 4 bases from V and 6 bases from J, the junction contained 13 bases not matched to a gene.

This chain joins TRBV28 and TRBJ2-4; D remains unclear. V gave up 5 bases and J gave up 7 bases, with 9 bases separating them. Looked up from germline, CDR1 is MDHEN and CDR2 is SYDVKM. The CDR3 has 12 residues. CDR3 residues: CASSRPDNIQYF. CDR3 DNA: TGTGCCAGCAGTCGCCCGGACAACATTCAGTACTTC.

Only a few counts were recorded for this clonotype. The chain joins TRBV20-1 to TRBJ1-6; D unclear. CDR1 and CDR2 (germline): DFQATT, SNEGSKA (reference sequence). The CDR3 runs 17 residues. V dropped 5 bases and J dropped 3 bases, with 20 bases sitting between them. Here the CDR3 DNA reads TGCAGTGCTGATAACCCGAGCAGGCGTATCTATAATTCACCCCTCCACTTT. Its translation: CSADNPSRRIYNSPLHF.

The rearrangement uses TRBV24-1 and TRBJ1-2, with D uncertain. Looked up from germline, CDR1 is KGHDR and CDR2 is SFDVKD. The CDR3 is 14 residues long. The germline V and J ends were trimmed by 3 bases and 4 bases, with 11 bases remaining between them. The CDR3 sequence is CATSDLTVGYGYTF. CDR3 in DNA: TGTGCCACCAGTGATCTCACCGTAGGCTATGGCTACACCTTC.

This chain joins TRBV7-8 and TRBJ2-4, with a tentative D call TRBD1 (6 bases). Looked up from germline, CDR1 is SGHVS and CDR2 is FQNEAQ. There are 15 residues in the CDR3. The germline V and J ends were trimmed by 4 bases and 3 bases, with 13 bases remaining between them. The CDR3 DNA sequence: TGTGCCAGCAGCTCACCACAGGGAAGCAAAAACATTCAGTACTTC. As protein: CASSSPQGSKNIQYF. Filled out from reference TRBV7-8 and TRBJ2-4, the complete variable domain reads GAGVSQSPRYKVAKRGQDVALRCDPISGHVSLFWYQQALGQGPEFLTYFQNEAQLDKSGLPSDRFFAERPEGSVSTLKIQRTQQEDSAVYLCASSSPQGSKNIQYFGAGTRLSVL.

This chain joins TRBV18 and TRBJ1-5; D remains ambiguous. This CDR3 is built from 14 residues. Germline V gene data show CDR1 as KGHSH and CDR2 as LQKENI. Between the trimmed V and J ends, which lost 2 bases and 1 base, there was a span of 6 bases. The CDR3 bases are TGTGCCAGCTCACCAATAAGGAGCAATCAGCCCCAGCATTTT. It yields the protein CASSPIRSNQPQHF.

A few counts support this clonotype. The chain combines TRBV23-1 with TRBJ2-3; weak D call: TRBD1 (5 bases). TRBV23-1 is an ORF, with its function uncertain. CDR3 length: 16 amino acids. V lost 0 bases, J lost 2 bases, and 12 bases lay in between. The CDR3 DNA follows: TGCGCCAGCAGTCAATCGGGGCAGGATAACACAGATACGCAGTATTTT. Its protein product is CASSQSGQDNTDTQYF.

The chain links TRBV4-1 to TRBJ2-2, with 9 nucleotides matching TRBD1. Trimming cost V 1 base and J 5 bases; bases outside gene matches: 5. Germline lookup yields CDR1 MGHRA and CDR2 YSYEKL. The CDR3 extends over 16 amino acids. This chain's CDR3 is CASSQGTGGATGELFF. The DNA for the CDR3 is TGCGCCAGCAGCCAAGGAACAGGGGGCGCGACCGGGGAGCTGTTTTTT.